Following are 19 T cell receptor beta chains from one sample sequenced in a study of CD8+ T cells in alopecia areata. cDNA reverse transcribed from extracted RNA served as the sequencing template. Sequenced by immunoSEQ multiplex PCR; TCRdb stores in-frame clones only, minus some. The table lists around 110,000 clones, no singletons, with roughly 21% in the top ten. Input material: lesional skin. These TCRs come from a C3H/HeJ mouse with alopecia areata. The strain's MHC type: H2-k.

This clone has a handful of counts. These gene names are mouse names. The observed sequence ends 4 residues before the CDR3 terminus, with the missing tail filled in from the germline J gene. The genes are TRBV13-3 and TRBJ1-1; 7 nucleotides match TRBD1. The CDR3 sequence is 15 residues long. The V and J ends lost 2 bases and 1 base, in that order; junction bases with no gene match: 5. Germline values: CDR1 NNHDY, CDR2 SYVADS. Incomplete CDR3 DNA: TGTGCCAGCAGTGAATACAGGGGAGGAAACACA. It encodes CASSEYRGGNT. The full CDR3 is CASSEYRGGNTEVFF.

This clone was detected only a few times. Gene names follow the mouse nomenclature. The sequenced fragment ends 4 residues before the CDR3 boundary, so the rest is inferred from the germline J gene. The chain joins TRBV13-1 to TRBJ2-1; 9 bases are a match to TRBD1. Per germline, CDR1 NSHNY and CDR2 SYGAGN. This CDR3 is 16 amino acids long. J gave up 0 bases and V 2 bases, and 3 bases lay outside the gene matches. Incomplete CDR3 DNA: TGTGCCAGCAGTGACGCGGGACAGGGTAACTATGCT. It codes for CASSDAGQGNYA. The entire CDR3 reads CASSDAGQGNYAEQFF.

This clone was seen a handful of times. The germline and genes are mouse ones. The observed sequence ends 4 residues before the CDR3 terminus, with the missing tail filled in from the germline J gene. The V and J genes are TRBV19 and TRBJ2-1; TRBD1 agrees at 9 bases. Germline CDR1 and CDR2: FNHDT and SITEND (reference sequence). The J segment lost 3 bases and the V segment lost 0 bases, leaving 4 bases of the junction unmatched. This CDR3 has 16 residues. CDR3 DNA (partial): TGTGCCAGCAGTATAGGGACAGGGGAGGGCTATGCT. Translation gives CASSIGTGEGYA. The full CDR3 protein is CASSIGTGEGYAEQFF.

The table lists this clone with a few counts. These gene names are mouse names. The sequenced fragment ends 4 residues before the CDR3 boundary, so the rest is inferred from the germline J gene. The chain combines TRBV13-2 with TRBJ2-1; perhaps TRBD1 as D (5 bases). Between the trimmed V and J ends, which lost 2 bases and 0 bases, there was a span of 9 bases. This CDR3 region has 15 residues. CDR1 and CDR2 (germline): NNHNN, SYGAGS (reference sequence). CDR3 residues: CASGEDSSNYAEQFF. The covered CDR3 bases are TGTGCCAGCGGTGAAGACAGCTCTAACTATGCT.

About this clone: The genes and germline here are from mouse. Coverage ceases 4 residues before the CDR3 finishes, and the germline J gene fills in the end. This chain connects TRBV13-3 to TRBJ2-5; 9 nucleotides match TRBD2. V trimming: 3 bases; J trimming: 3 bases; junction bases outside the gene matches: 8. Germline CDR1 reads NNHDY; CDR2 reads SYVADS. The CDR3 is 16 residues long. The CDR3 bases that were read are TGTGCCAGCAGTGGGACTGGGGATATGAGGCAAGAC. As protein: CASSGTGDMRQD. The full-length CDR3 reads as CASSGTGDMRQDTQYF.

Concerning this clone: The genes are named according to mouse. The CDR3 end is not reached by the read, which stops 4 residues before it; the germline J gene fills it in. The chain has TRBV13-1 and TRBJ2-4; a possible D gene is TRBD1 (6 bases). The CDR3 spans 13 residues. The germline V gene encodes CDR1 NSHNY and CDR2 SYGAGN. The V and J ends lost 3 bases and 3 bases respectively, with 8 bases between them. CDR3 amino acids: CASSGGQQNTLYF. The CDR3 DNA, read in part, is TGTGCCAGCAGTGGGGGACAACAAAAC.

This clone was counted only a few times. Gene names denote mouse genes. The CDR3 is cut off 4 residues early in the read; its end comes from the germline J gene. The rearrangement links TRBV1 to TRBJ2-3, with 8 nucleotides matching TRBD2. The CDR3 is 16 amino acids. V lost 3 bases, J lost 1 base, and 6 bases stayed unmatched. CDR1 is NSQYPW and CDR2 is LRSPGD in the germline V gene (reference sequence). CDR3 sequence: CTCSARLGLGAETLYF. Partial CDR3 DNA: TGCACCTGCAGTGCCAGACTGGGGTTGGGTGCAGAA.

With regard to this clone: Any gene name here is a mouse gene name. The DNA ends 4 residues before the CDR3 does, and the rest of the CDR3 is filled in from the germline J gene. The chain couples TRBV13-1 to TRBJ2-1, with 11 bases that match TRBD1. The CDR3 is 15 residues long. Germline V lookup: CDR1 NSHNY, CDR2 SYGAGN. Partial CDR3 DNA: TGTGCCAGCAGTGAGAATTGGGACAGGGGGTCT. Its translation: CASSENWDRGS. The whole CDR3 protein is CASSENWDRGSEQFF.

This clone was counted a few times. Genes here carry mouse names. Sequencing ends 4 residues short of the CDR3 end; the germline J gene provides the rest. The genes are TRBV14 and TRBJ1-1, with 10 positions matching TRBD1. There are 13 residues in the CDR3. The ends lost 4 bases at V and 3 bases at J; junction bases unmatched: 0. Germline V gene sequence: CDR1 SGHDT, CDR2 FRDEAV. The CDR3 sequence is CASSGTGDTEVFF. CDR3 DNA (partial): TGTGCCAGCAGTGGGACAGGGGACACA.

Note on this clone: Mouse gene names and germline throughout. The read terminates 4 residues before the CDR3 end, so the remaining end is supplied by the germline J gene. The rearrangement links TRBV13-1 to TRBJ2-1, with 8 bases aligning to TRBD1. Losses at the gene ends were 3 bases for V and 0 bases for J; bases not matched to a gene: 2. Germline CDR1 NSHNY, CDR2 SYGAGN. This CDR3 has 15 amino acids. The DNA read from the CDR3 is TGTGCCAGCAGTGGACAGGGGCTTAACTATGCT. Protein: CASSGQGLNYA. The complete CDR3 reads CASSGQGLNYAEQFF.

This clone was counted only a few times. Germline and genes: mouse. Read data end 4 residues before the CDR3 end; the end is taken from the germline J gene. J is TRBJ2-5 and V is TRBV13-3; TRBD1 matches at 8 bases. The CDR3 runs 14 residues. Germline values: CDR1 NNHDY, CDR2 SYVADS. CDR3 DNA (partial): TGTGCCAGCAGTTCCAGGGGGCGCGACGAC. Translated, it gives CASSSRGRDD. The full CDR3 is CASSSRGRDDTQYF.

For this clone: Here the gene names and germline are mouse. The read stops 4 residues short of the end of the CDR3; the missing end is completed from the germline J gene. The V call is TRBV13-3, the J call TRBJ1-4, with 10 nucleotides matching TRBD1. Germline V gene data show CDR1 as NNHDY and CDR2 as SYVADS. CDR3 size: 16 residues. The V gene end was trimmed by 1 base and the J gene end by 3 bases; junction bases not matched to a gene: 3. CDR3 sequence: CASSDRDRGPNERLFF. The CDR3 DNA, read in part, is TGTGCCAGCAGTGATAGGGACAGGGGACCCAACGAA.

A remark on this clone: Gene and germline names: mouse. The observed sequence ends 4 residues before the CDR3 terminus, with the missing tail filled in from the germline J gene. The chain is built from TRBV17 and TRBJ2-2; the match to TRBD2 covers 7 bases. Trimming cost V 0 bases and J 0 bases; bases outside gene matches: 4. The CDR3 is made up of 17 amino acids. CDR1 is MNHDT and CDR2 is YYDKIL in the germline V gene. CDR3 bases read: TGTGCTAGCAGTAGAGATCCTGGGGGAGCAAACACCGGG. Translated, it gives CASSRDPGGANTG. The complete CDR3 sequence is CASSRDPGGANTGQLYF.

Note on this clone: Gene and germline names: mouse. Sequencing ends 4 residues short of the CDR3 end; the germline J gene provides the rest. V usage is TRBV13-1 and J usage is TRBJ1-1; 8 bases agree with TRBD1. Trimming cost V 5 bases and J 3 bases; bases outside gene matches: 3. Per the germline V gene, CDR1 is NSHNY and CDR2 is SYGAGN. The CDR3 runs 13 residues. The sequenced CDR3 bases are TGTGCCAGCAGCACAGGGGGGGACACA. Its translation: CASSTGGDT. From start to end, the CDR3 is CASSTGGDTEVFF.

On this clone: Genes here carry mouse names. Read coverage stops 4 residues before the CDR3 terminus; the germline J gene supplies the remainder. The chain joins TRBV1 to TRBJ2-7, with D possibly matching TRBD1 (6 bases). In germline, CDR1 is NSQYPW, CDR2 LRSPGD (reference sequence). This CDR3 comprises 14 residues. V was shortened by 0 bases and J by 3 bases, with 9 bases between the two germline ends. CDR3 amino acids: CTCSADTGHYEQYF. CDR3 DNA (partial): TGCACCTGCAGTGCAGATACGGGACACTAT.

Comments on this clone: Mouse names are used for the genes. The read finishes 4 residues shy of the CDR3 end, and the germline J gene is used to complete it. V gene TRBV1 combines with J gene TRBJ2-7; TRBD1 aligns across 7 bases. V dropped 3 bases and J dropped 0; count of bases not matched to a gene: 5. This CDR3 is built from 15 residues. Germline V gives CDR1 NSQYPW, CDR2 LRSPGD (reference sequence). CDR3 bases read: TGCACCTGCAGTGCCTGGACAGGAAGCTCCTAT. Encoded protein: CTCSAWTGSSY. The entire CDR3 reads CTCSAWTGSSYEQYF. Together with reference TRBV1 and TRBJ2-7, the CDR3 gives the full variable domain: VTLLEQNPRWRLVPRGQAVNLRCILKNSQYPWMSWYQQDLQKQLQWLFTLRSPGDKEVKSLPGADYLATRVTDTELRLQVANMSQGRTLYCTCSAWTGSSYEQYFGPGTRLTVL.

This clone occurred a few times. TCRdb's protein and the translated DNA diverge at residue 13; the protein reported here is the translation of the DNA. Germline and genes: mouse. The read is 3 residues too short to cover the CDR3 end, so that end is filled in from the germline J gene. The chain has TRBV13-3 and TRBJ1-3; the match to TRBD1 covers 9 bases. Germline-derived CDR1 and CDR2 are NNHDY and SYVADS. V lost 4 bases to trimming and J lost 2 bases; unmatched junction nucleotides: 7. The CDR3 has 16 amino acids. Incomplete CDR3 DNA: TGTGCCAGCAGTCCGGGACAGGGACGTCCTGGAAATACG. It codes for CASSPGQGRPGNT. The complete CDR3 sequence is CASSPGQGRPGNTLYF.

This clone was observed a few times. Gene names and germline match the mouse. From the germline J gene comes the end of the CDR3, since the read stops 4 residues before it. This chain uses TRBV19 with TRBJ2-5, with 10 positions matching TRBD1. This CDR3 spans 15 amino acids. Germline CDR1 FNHDT, CDR2 SITEND (reference sequence). The sequenced part of the CDR3 DNA is TGTGCCAGCAGTATGGGGGACAGGGGTTTTGAC. Translation: CASSMGDRGFD. The CDR3 in full is CASSMGDRGFDTQYF.

Points on this clone: The germline and genes are mouse ones. The read is 4 residues too short to cover the CDR3 end, so that end is filled in from the germline J gene. This rearrangement joins TRBV13-3 to TRBJ2-4; 7 bases fit TRBD2. The J segment lost 0 bases and the V segment lost 5 bases, leaving 3 bases of the junction unmatched. CDR3 length: 14 amino acids. CDR1 is NNHDY and CDR2 is SYVADS in the germline V gene. Partial CDR3 DNA: TGTGCCAGCAGGGTGACTGGGAGTCAAAAC. Protein product: CASRVTGSQN. The full CDR3 sequence reads CASRVTGSQNTLYF.